This is a list of T cell receptor beta chains from one sample in a study of OX40 agonist ivuxolimab in advanced cancers. Profiled with immunoSEQ multiplex PCR; TCRdb holds only in-frame clones, not every one. This table holds over 75,000 clones, 80% to 95% found once. The sample here was CD4+ or CD8+ T cells sorted from blood, taken in a trial of the OX40 agonist ivuxolimab. These receptors were taken from an adult with an advanced solid tumor such as melanoma, head and neck, liver or kidney cancer. CDR3s include the opening cysteine and the closing phenylalanine or tryptophan. The order of the fields is J gene, V gene, clone size, D gene, CDR3 DNA, CDR3 protein. The D gene is left open where the match is weak. Expanded clones get a size class; other rows say once, few or many, or leave the size out.

j_gene: TRBJ2-7; v_gene: TRBV6-5; abundance: NA; d_gene: TRBD2; CDR3nt: TGTGCCAGCAGACCAACCGGGACTACCTCCTACGAGCAGTACTTC; CDR3aa: CASRPTGTTSYEQYF
j_gene: TRBJ2-2; v_gene: TRBV7-9; abundance: NA; d_gene: TRBD2; CDR3nt: TGTGCCAGCAGCTTAGACGGACTAGCTTACACCGGGGAGCTGTTTTTT; CDR3aa: CASSLDGLAYTGELFF
j_gene: TRBJ2-3; v_gene: TRBV7-8; abundance: few; d_gene: NA; CDR3nt: TGTGCCAGCAGCTTCTCCGGGCCCAGCACAGATACGCAGTATTTT; CDR3aa: CASSFSGPSTDTQYF
j_gene: TRBJ2-7; v_gene: TRBV4-3; abundance: NA; d_gene: NA; CDR3nt: TGCGCCAGCAGCCAGAAAGGGGAGGCCAGATATCCGGACGAGCAGTACTTC; CDR3aa: CASSQKGEARYPDEQYF
j_gene: TRBJ1-3; v_gene: TRBV6-6; abundance: NA; d_gene: NA; CDR3nt: TGTGCCAGCAGTCGTGAGGGTAGGAACACCATATATTTT; CDR3aa: CASSREGRNTIYF
j_gene: TRBJ2-1; v_gene: TRBV20-1; abundance: NA; d_gene: NA; CDR3nt: TGCAGTGCCTGGAATTACAATGAGCAGTTCTTC; CDR3aa: CSAWNYNEQFF
j_gene: TRBJ2-5; v_gene: TRBV2; abundance: few; d_gene: NA; CDR3nt: TGTGCCAGCAGTGGGGGGGAGACCCAGTACTTC; CDR3aa: CASSGGETQYF
j_gene: TRBJ1-1; v_gene: TRBV19; abundance: NA; d_gene: NA; CDR3nt: TGTGCCAGTAGTAAATGGCTAGGGAAAACTGAAGCTTTCTTT; CDR3aa: CASSKWLGKTEAFF
j_gene: TRBJ1-1; v_gene: TRBV7-9; abundance: NA; d_gene: NA; CDR3nt: TGTGCCAGCAGCTCACCAACCGGGACCTCGAACACTGAAGCTTTCTTT; CDR3aa: CASSSPTGTSNTEAFF
j_gene: TRBJ2-7; v_gene: TRBV19; abundance: NA; d_gene: TRBD2; CDR3nt: TGTGCCAGTAGTGCAAAAACTAGCGGAGGGACCTACGAGCAGTACTTC; CDR3aa: CASSAKTSGGTYEQYF
j_gene: TRBJ1-3; v_gene: TRBV30; abundance: NA; d_gene: TRBD1; CDR3nt: TGTGCCTGGAGTGTACGACAGGGAACTGGAAACACCATATATTTT; CDR3aa: CAWSVRQGTGNTIYF
j_gene: TRBJ2-1; v_gene: TRBV18; abundance: NA; d_gene: TRBD2; CDR3nt: TGTGCCAGCTCACCGAAGACTAGCGGGAATTACAATGAGCAGTTCTTC; CDR3aa: CASSPKTSGNYNEQFF
j_gene: TRBJ2-5; v_gene: TRBV21-1; abundance: NA; d_gene: NA; CDR3nt: TGTGCCAGCAGACAGGAATCAGAGACCCAGTACTTC; CDR3aa: CASRQESETQYF
j_gene: TRBJ1-1; v_gene: TRBV7-9; abundance: NA; d_gene: TRBD1; CDR3nt: TGTGCCAGCAGCTTGGACAGGGGGCTTCGCACTGAAGCTTTCTTT; CDR3aa: CASSLDRGLRTEAFF
j_gene: TRBJ2-5; v_gene: TRBV7-9; abundance: once; d_gene: NA; CDR3nt: TGTGCCAGCAGCCTTACCTTGACCCAGGAGACCCAGTACTTC; CDR3aa: CASSLTLTQETQYF
j_gene: TRBJ1-2; v_gene: TRBV7-2; abundance: NA; d_gene: NA; CDR3nt: TGTGCCAGCAGCTTAGTTGGGGGCAGGAATAACTATGGCTACACCTTC; CDR3aa: CASSLVGGRNNYGYTF
j_gene: TRBJ2-7; v_gene: TRBV29-1; abundance: NA; d_gene: TRBD2; CDR3nt: TGCAGCGTCCGATCTCTCCCTCTAGCGGGGGGTACCTACGAGCAGTACTTC; CDR3aa: CSVRSLPLAGGTYEQYF
j_gene: TRBJ2-7; v_gene: TRBV5-6; abundance: once; d_gene: NA; CDR3nt: TGTGCCAGCAGCTTGAAACAGGCCTACGAGCAGTACTTC; CDR3aa: CASSLKQAYEQYF
j_gene: TRBJ2-7; v_gene: TRBV6-5; abundance: NA; d_gene: TRBD1; CDR3nt: TGTGCCAGCTCCCGGGACAGTACCTACGAGCAGTACTTC; CDR3aa: CASSRDSTYEQYF
j_gene: TRBJ2-6; v_gene: TRBV15; abundance: NA; d_gene: TRBD1; CDR3nt: TGTGCCACCAGCAGAGGGACAGGGACTGGGGCCAACGTCCTGACTTTC; CDR3aa: CATSRGTGTGANVLTF
j_gene: TRBJ1-1; v_gene: TRBV6-4; abundance: NA; d_gene: NA; CDR3nt: TGTGCCAGCAGCTCGAACGAGGGGAGGGGAACTGAAGCTTTCTTT; CDR3aa: CASSSNEGRGTEAFF
j_gene: TRBJ2-5; v_gene: TRBV9; abundance: NA; d_gene: NA; CDR3nt: TGTGCCAGCAGCGCACAGGCCCCGAGAGAGACCCAGTACTTC; CDR3aa: CASSAQAPRETQYF
j_gene: TRBJ1-1; v_gene: TRBV7-2; abundance: NA; d_gene: TRBD1; CDR3nt: TGTGCCAGCAGCCAATATCAGGGGGCGCTTACTGAAGCTTTCTTT; CDR3aa: CASSQYQGALTEAFF
j_gene: TRBJ2-1; v_gene: TRBV28; abundance: few; d_gene: NA; CDR3nt: TGTGCCAGCAGCCCCTTTAGCTCCTACAATGAGCAGTTCTTC; CDR3aa: CASSPFSSYNEQFF
j_gene: TRBJ1-2; v_gene: TRBV27; abundance: once; d_gene: TRBD1; CDR3nt: TGTGCCAGCAGTCCTCCCAGGGGGCGAGGCTACACCTTC; CDR3aa: CASSPPRGRGYTF
j_gene: TRBJ2-1; v_gene: TRBV23-1; abundance: NA; d_gene: NA; CDR3nt: TGCGCCAGGCACGAAAAGGGACACTCCTACAATGAGCAGTTCTTC; CDR3aa: CARHEKGHSYNEQFF
j_gene: TRBJ2-1; v_gene: TRBV2; abundance: NA; d_gene: NA; CDR3nt: TGTGCCAGCAGTAAGAGCGACTACAATGAGCAGTTCTTC; CDR3aa: CASSKSDYNEQFF
j_gene: TRBJ2-7; v_gene: TRBV7-9; abundance: NA; d_gene: TRBD1; CDR3nt: TGTGCCAGCAGCCTCTCCGGGACAGTGTATGGGCAGTACTTC; CDR3aa: CASSLSGTVYGQYF
j_gene: TRBJ2-3; v_gene: TRBV30; abundance: NA; d_gene: NA; CDR3nt: TGTGCCTGGAGTGTACAGAGAGCGGCCCAGGATACGCAGTATTTT; CDR3aa: CAWSVQRAAQDTQYF
j_gene: TRBJ1-5; v_gene: TRBV7-2; abundance: NA; d_gene: NA; CDR3nt: TGTGCCAGCAGCTTAACCCCCTGGAACAATCAGCCCCAGCATTTT; CDR3aa: CASSLTPWNNQPQHF
j_gene: TRBJ2-7; v_gene: TRBV28; abundance: NA; d_gene: TRBD1; CDR3nt: TGTGCCAGCAGGGGGACAGGGGGCTCCTACGAGCAGTACTTC; CDR3aa: CASRGTGGSYEQYF
j_gene: TRBJ2-7; v_gene: TRBV5-1; abundance: NA; d_gene: TRBD1; CDR3nt: TGCGCCAGCAGCTTGGGGTCCATAGGACAGGGATACGAGCAGTACTTC; CDR3aa: CASSLGSIGQGYEQYF
j_gene: TRBJ2-7; v_gene: TRBV6-1; abundance: NA; d_gene: TRBD2; CDR3nt: TGTGCCAGCTCTCCTCGCCCGGCTAGCGGGAGCGAGCAGTACTTC; CDR3aa: CASSPRPASGSEQYF
j_gene: TRBJ2-5; v_gene: TRBV7-9; abundance: NA; d_gene: NA; CDR3nt: TGTGCCAGCACCCTAGGGGGGAAAGAGACCCAGTACTTC; CDR3aa: CASTLGGKETQYF
j_gene: TRBJ2-1; v_gene: TRBV7-2; abundance: NA; d_gene: TRBD2; CDR3nt: TGTGCCAGCAGCCGGACTAGCGGGGTATACAATGAGCAGTTCTTC; CDR3aa: CASSRTSGVYNEQFF
j_gene: TRBJ2-7; v_gene: TRBV4-3; abundance: NA; d_gene: TRBD2; CDR3nt: TGCGCCAGCAGCCAAGTTCCCCCTAGCGGGAGGATTACCTACGAGCAGTACTTC; CDR3aa: CASSQVPPSGRITYEQYF
j_gene: TRBJ2-7; v_gene: TRBV11-2; abundance: NA; d_gene: NA; CDR3nt: TGTGCCAGCAGCTTAGGGAACAGGGGGGGTACCTACGAGCAGTACTTC; CDR3aa: CASSLGNRGGTYEQYF
j_gene: TRBJ2-5; v_gene: TRBV5-4; abundance: NA; d_gene: TRBD1; CDR3nt: TGTGCCAGCAGCTTGGCCCTAGGACAGGCAAAAGAGACCCAGTACTTC; CDR3aa: CASSLALGQAKETQYF
j_gene: TRBJ1-3; v_gene: TRBV9; abundance: NA; d_gene: NA; CDR3nt: TGTGCCAGCAGCGGAGCAGGGACTAGCTCTGGAAACACCATATATTTT; CDR3aa: CASSGAGTSSGNTIYF
j_gene: TRBJ1-1; v_gene: TRBV7-3; abundance: NA; d_gene: NA; CDR3nt: TGTGCCAGCAGCTTGCTCCTAAGGACAGAACTATGGGAAGCTTTCTTT; CDR3aa: CASSLLLRTELWEAFF
j_gene: TRBJ1-1; v_gene: TRBV13; abundance: NA; d_gene: NA; CDR3nt: TGTGCCAGCAGCTTCTTCGGCAGGGGGAACACTGAAGCTTTCTTT; CDR3aa: CASSFFGRGNTEAFF
j_gene: TRBJ1-5; v_gene: TRBV30; abundance: NA; d_gene: NA; CDR3nt: TGTGCCTGGAGTGGAATCCGGGCCAGCACTAGCAATCAGCCCCAGCATTTT; CDR3aa: CAWSGIRASTSNQPQHF
j_gene: TRBJ2-5; v_gene: TRBV19; abundance: NA; d_gene: TRBD2; CDR3nt: TGTGCCAGTACCAAAACTATAGTGGGACTAGCGGGAGGAGAGTGCGAGACCCAGTACTTC; CDR3aa: CASTKTIVGLAGGECETQYF
j_gene: TRBJ1-1; v_gene: TRBV5-1; abundance: NA; d_gene: NA; CDR3nt: TGCGCCAGCAGCTTGGATCGGGGAGCTGAAGCTTTCTTT; CDR3aa: CASSLDRGAEAFF
j_gene: TRBJ2-3; v_gene: TRBV28; abundance: NA; d_gene: NA; CDR3nt: TGTGCCAGCCGGGGTGCGAGCACAGATACGCAGTATTTT; CDR3aa: CASRGASTDTQYF
j_gene: TRBJ2-3; v_gene: TRBV4-3; abundance: NA; d_gene: NA; CDR3nt: TGCGCCAGCAGCCAAGATATGGTAGCAAGCACTGGGACAGATACGCAGTATTTT; CDR3aa: CASSQDMVASTGTDTQYF
j_gene: TRBJ1-5; v_gene: TRBV19; abundance: NA; d_gene: TRBD1; CDR3nt: TGTGCCAGTAGTAGCCCCGGGACAGGGGGAAACCAGCCCCAGCATTTT; CDR3aa: CASSSPGTGGNQPQHF
j_gene: TRBJ2-1; v_gene: TRBV5-6; abundance: NA; d_gene: TRBD2; CDR3nt: TGTGCCAGCAGCTTGGCCGGGAGGTCCCTCTCCTACAATGAGCAGTTCTTC; CDR3aa: CASSLAGRSLSYNEQFF
j_gene: TRBJ1-4; v_gene: TRBV10-3; abundance: NA; d_gene: TRBD1; CDR3nt: TGTGCCATCAGTGAGTCTGCAGGGGGTAATGAAAAACTGTTTTTT; CDR3aa: CAISESAGGNEKLFF
j_gene: TRBJ2-5; v_gene: TRBV7-2; abundance: NA; d_gene: NA; CDR3nt: TGTGCCAGCACCCCGCGAGGGCTAAAAGAGACCCAGTACTTC; CDR3aa: CASTPRGLKETQYF
j_gene: TRBJ2-3; v_gene: TRBV7-3; abundance: NA; d_gene: NA; CDR3nt: TGTGCCAGCAGCCCCTCGGGTGGAGTAAATACGCAGTATTTT; CDR3aa: CASSPSGGVNTQYF
j_gene: TRBJ1-1; v_gene: TRBV5-1; abundance: once; d_gene: NA; CDR3nt: TGCGCCAGCAGCTTGGACAGGGTCTCCACTGAAGCTTTCTTT; CDR3aa: CASSLDRVSTEAFF